A single sample gave rise to the 8 T cell receptor beta chains below, sequenced in a study of T cell changes during pregnancy in multiple sclerosis (dated by TCRdb to about 2019). Library preparation employed the immunoSEQ multiplex PCR assay. TCRdb obtained this table from immuneACCESS and retained in-frame rearrangements with V and J assigned. These tables miss some clones; where compared with another copy, unresolved V genes account for less than half of the shortfall, and the remainder is unexplained. For this sample the table gives 40,000 or so clones, of which more than 85% were detected only once. Of the sample, approximately 5% is held by the ten largest clones. Source: CD8+ T cells from peripheral blood mononuclear cells, taken in the third trimester of pregnancy. The receptors were sampled from a female donor with multiple sclerosis, enrolled in a pregnancy study.

The V gene is TRBV5-1, the J gene TRBJ2-7, with 9 nucleotides matching TRBD2. The CDR3 has 14 amino acids. Germline CDR1 is SGHRS and CDR2 is YFSETQ. The V segment lost 5 bases and the J segment 5 bases; nucleotides outside the gene matches: 8. The DNA for the CDR3 is TGCGCCAGCAGATCCAGTCTAGCGGGAAACGAGCAGTACTTC. Translation gives CASRSSLAGNEQYF.

This clone is termed medium-sized. The V call is TRBV4-2, the J call TRBJ2-6; D is perhaps TRBD2 (5 bases). Germline CDR1 LGHNA, CDR2 YNFKEQ. This CDR3 is 16 amino acids long. Trimming removed 0 bases at V and 2 bases at J, with 8 bases between. The chain's CDR3 is CASSQEEGAGANVLTF. The DNA of the CDR3 is TGTGCCAGCAGCCAAGAAGAGGGAGCTGGGGCCAACGTCCTGACTTTC.

The chain uses TRBV7-9 and TRBJ2-1; 14 positions match TRBD2. Germline CDR1 and CDR2: SEHNR and FQNEAQ (reference sequence). The CDR3 is made up of 16 amino acids. The ends lost 5 bases at V and 7 bases at J; junction bases unmatched: 7. The CDR3 coding sequence is TGTGCCAGCAGCCCCTCGGGACTAGCGGGAGTTAATGAGCAGTTCTTC. This translates into CASSPSGLAGVNEQFF.

The chain combines TRBV19 with TRBJ2-7, with D tentatively TRBD1 (5 bases). The V end lost 7 bases, the J end lost 5 bases, and 15 bases lay between the germline ends. CDR1 and CDR2 (germline): LNHDA, SQIVND (reference sequence). The CDR3 covers 13 residues. This CDR3 reads CASKIRVVDEQYF. The CDR3 DNA follows: TGTGCCAGTAAAATCAGGGTTGTCGACGAGCAGTACTTC.

This chain connects TRBV28 to TRBJ2-3, with no clear D. There are 13 residues in the CDR3. From germline, CDR1 is MDHEN and CDR2 SYDVKM. Deletions cut 3 bases from V and 4 bases from J, with 8 bases between. CDR3 nucleotides: TGTGCCAGCAGTTTCTCCTATCCAGATACGCAGTATTTT. Protein: CASSFSYPDTQYF.

The chain joins TRBV28 to TRBJ2-1; the D is unclear. CDR3 length: 13 amino acids. From germline, CDR1 is MDHEN and CDR2 SYDVKM. V lost 6 bases and J lost 4, with 10 bases in between. The CDR3 loop is CASSLLPYNEQFF. DNA of the CDR3: TGTGCCAGCAGCCTCCTCCCTTACAATGAGCAGTTCTTC.

CDR3 in DNA: TGTGCCAGCAGCCCCCGCGGCAGTTCCTACGAGCAGTACTTC. Its protein product is CASSPRGSSYEQYF. The chain links TRBV9 to TRBJ2-7; D is ambiguous. V was trimmed by 4 bases and J by 1 base, leaving 12 bases between them. The CDR3 is 14 residues long. Looked up from germline, CDR1 is SGDLS and CDR2 is YYNGEE.

The rearrangement uses TRBV28 and TRBJ2-7, with a weak D call TRBD1 (6 bases). The ends were cut back, 3 bases at V and 2 bases at J, with 14 bases in the middle. This CDR3 is 15 amino acids long. CDR1 and CDR2 (germline): MDHEN, SYDVKM. This CDR3 is CASSLIQGLTYEQYF. The CDR3 bases are TGTGCCAGCAGTTTGATCCAGGGGCTTACCTACGAGCAGTACTTC.